The 4 T cell receptor beta chains below come from one sample, sequenced in a study of metastatic and nonmetastatic thyroid tumors. Treatment of any kind had been given to no patient before thyroid surgery. TCRdb re-called the PCR reads via MiXCR. This sample has roughly 28,000 clones; about 26% occur once, and the top ten carry approximately 6%. Sequenced: blood. The receptors stem from a female donor with papillary thyroid cancer or a benign thyroid nodule (not recorded which). Some clones in this sample may be carry-over from other donors' samples.

This clone appeared many times. The chain uses TRBV18 and TRBJ2-3, with no clear D. V was shortened by 4 bases and J by 0 bases, with 14 bases between the two germline ends. Germline V gene sequence: CDR1 KGHSH, CDR2 LQKENI. This CDR3 comprises 16 residues. CDR3 amino acids: CASSHASISSTDTQYF. The CDR3 DNA reads as TGTGCCAGCTCACACGCCAGTATATCTAGCACAGATACGCAGTATTTT.

Note on this clone: Its ends do not fully match the called genes, so a read error is possible. The gene calls are TRBV7-9 and TRBJ2-3, with D hard to call. This CDR3 comprises 12 residues. Germline CDR1 SEHNR, CDR2 FQNEAQ (reference sequence). For the CDR3, the DNA is TGTGCCAGCAGCTACCAGCTAGATACACAGTATTTT. This gives the protein CASSYQLDTQYF.

This clone was detected once. The rearrangement links TRBV20-1 to TRBJ2-3, with 7 bases lining up with TRBD1. This CDR3 has 16 residues. V shed 2 bases and J 0 bases; nucleotides not matched to a gene: 8. Germline V lookup: CDR1 DFQATT, CDR2 SNEGSKA (reference sequence). The CDR3 protein is CSARRQGDLSTDTQYF. The CDR3 nucleotides are TGCAGTGCTAGACGCCAGGGGGACCTAAGCACAGATACGCAGTATTTT.

In the case of this clone: A much more abundant neighbour one base away suggests this may be a read error. This chain uses TRBV5-6 with TRBJ1-5; TRBD1 might be the D (5 bases). This CDR3 comprises 13 residues. Germline V gene lookup returns CDR1 SGHDT and CDR2 YYEEEE. The chain's CDR3 is CASILGPIGPQHF. CDR3 DNA: TGTGCCAGCATCTTGGGACCGATTGGGCCCCAGCATTTT.